This TCR beta chain was sequenced during a study of shared clonotypes between healthy human individuals (dated by TCRdb to 2018 to 2021). Regarding the complete study: The cohort comprised a couple of women and a few men aged 18 to 49 years. Libraries were prepared and TCR repertoires were sequenced by different laboratories using diverse techniques, in order to increase sequencing depth and limit assay-specific biases. For each donor, CD4 naive and CD4 memory were each given three plates, CD8 naive was given two plates, and CD8 memory was given one plate. Each donor's leukapheresis produced roughly between roughly 0.85 and 10 billion PBMCs. To estimate repertoire size and how much clonotype sharing occurs between individuals, the study deeply sequenced the blood TCR repertoires of five healthy adults.

Using the deep immunoSEQ assay, multiplex PCR amplified TCR CDR3 regions from genomic DNA. For each cell subset, the extracted genomic DNA was distributed evenly across all wells of several immunoSEQ 96-well plates, and each plate served as one replicate. For sorted subsets, about 200 ng genomic DNA, equal to some 30,000 T cell genomes, was loaded into each replicate PCR. Purified libraries were measured with a Qubit 3.0 fluorometer, size-checked on a Bioanalyzer 2100, and measured again with the KAPA Library Quantification kit. Every immunoSEQ 96-well plate was sequenced on a separate single-read 150-cycle Illumina NextSeq 550 flow cell. The study's processing was this. Because the immunoSEQ output included only junctional sequences and no quality scores, the filtering could not be the same as the filtering used for full-length reads. Sequences were annotated with PyIR, a Python wrapper for IgBLAST v1.9, using IMGT germline references to assign V/J genes and CDR3. Reads with weak V/J assignments (E-value above 1e-6), missing CDR3, stop codons, out-of-frame junctions, or ambiguous translated residues were removed. V3J clonotypes were defined as sequences sharing an identical inferred V gene, J gene, and CDR3 amino acid sequence. The percentage overlap between two repertoires was calculated by dividing the number of shared unique clonotypes by the size of the smaller repertoire. RTK rarefaction, the Chao1 estimator, and Recon v2.1 estimates of unobserved clonotypes were used to assess repertoire richness. For all TCRbeta clonotypes obtained by the gDNA method from four donors, generation probabilities were computed with OLGA. TCRdb holds this immuneACCESS table with in-frame rearrangements only. Some clones are missing; in checked studies, unresolved V genes explain under half, and the rest has no known cause. From that table come the V and J calls and clone size; the DNA was used to work out D and trimming. In this sample the table shows approximately 600,000 clones, approximately 95% of which occur a single time. Approximately 0.11% of the sample is in the top ten clones.

Per the germline V gene (reference sequence), MNHEY is the CDR1 and SMNVEV is the CDR2. V loses 3 bases of germline sequence and J loses 2 bases, and the interval between the two ends is 11 bases. Including cysteine and phenylalanine, the CDR3 has 14 amino acids. Left in the record is the CDR3 DNA by itself, 42 bases read in frame from the first base. Study-wide conclusions, independent of this receptor: Pairwise subsampling led to the expectation that sequencing depth would affect the degree of clonotype sharing among donors. Incomplete sequencing was indicated by rarefaction of sorted-subset datasets, despite the large sequencing depth. Because the study included only a small number of donors, the genetic and exposure-history diversity represented was limited. Clonotypes shared by all four sorted-subset donors showed higher generation probabilities than non-shared clonotypes. Sampling was restricted to blood, and TCR repertoires in tissues likely differ from the TCR repertoires found in blood. Larger estimated clonotype richness was generally found for naive subsets than for memory subsets. Across several donors, around 5% of naive CD4, more than 3% of naive CD8, 2.3% of memory CD4, and 0.4% to 0.45% of memory CD8 clonotypes were shared.

For the CD8 naive samples, CD45RO-negative cells were positively selected for CCR7, yielding a CD45RA+CCR7+ population from which TemRA cells were excluded. The donors were healthy, HIV-negative adults who had no recently reported acute infections or vaccinations. All donors were Caucasian adults living in Nashville, Tennessee, USA. After blood collection by leukapheresis, PBMCs were isolated using Ficoll-Histopaque density gradient centrifugation and then cryopreserved in the vapor phase of liquid nitrogen. Analytical flow cytometry was used to check the purity and quantity of each magnetically sorted T cell population. Genomic DNA was isolated from every sorted fraction and measured by UV absorbance on a Nanodrop 2000c. About this clone: What antigen it recognizes has not been identified. No much larger clone exists at a distance of one base, and base qualities are not known. The identical CDR3 is also encoded by other nucleotide sequences in the sample.

The sample taken for sequencing was naive CD8+ T cells sorted from blood. This specimen's cell subset or site label, interpreted: CD45RA+CCR7+. The TCR was taken from a woman between 25 and 40 years old in good health. The rearranged segments are TRBV27 and TRBJ2-7; TRBD1 might be the D gene, on 6 matching bases. Here is the DNA: TGTGCCAGCAGTTTTTCGGGGACAACCTACGAGCAGTACTTC. Protein translation: CASSFSGTTYEQYF.